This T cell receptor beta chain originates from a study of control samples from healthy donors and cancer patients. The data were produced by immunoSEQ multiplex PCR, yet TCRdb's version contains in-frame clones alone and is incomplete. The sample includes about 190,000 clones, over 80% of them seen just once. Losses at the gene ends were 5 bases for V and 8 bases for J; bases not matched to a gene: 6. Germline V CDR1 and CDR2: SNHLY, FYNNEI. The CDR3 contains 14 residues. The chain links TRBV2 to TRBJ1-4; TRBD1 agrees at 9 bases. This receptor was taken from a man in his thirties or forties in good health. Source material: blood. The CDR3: CASSTQGAGEKLFF. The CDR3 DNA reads TGTGCCAGCAGTACACAGGGGGCGGGAGAAAAACTGTTTTTT.